These 28 T cell receptor beta chains were sequenced from one sample in a study of OX40 agonist ivuxolimab in advanced cancers. Generated by immunoSEQ multiplex PCR, the TCRdb table keeps only in-frame clones and is missing some. The table includes 65,000 to 95,000 clones, roughly 88% detected once. The sequencing here drew on CD4+ or CD8+ T cells sorted from blood, taken in a trial of the OX40 agonist ivuxolimab. The receptors derive from an adult with an advanced solid tumor such as melanoma, head and neck, liver or kidney cancer.

The J gene is TRBJ1-4, the V gene TRBV6-5; no clear D gene. This CDR3 spans 14 amino acids. In germline, CDR1 is MNHEY, CDR2 SVGAGI. Trimming cost V 2 bases and J 0 bases, with 4 bases left between them. The CDR3 reads CASSYGATNEKLFF. The CDR3 region has the DNA TGTGCCAGCAGTTACGGCGCAACTAATGAAAAACTGTTTTTT.

The J gene is TRBJ2-5, the V gene TRBV10-3; D unclear. The germline V gene encodes CDR1 ENHRY and CDR2 SYGVKD. This CDR3 region has 13 residues. V was trimmed by 6 bases and J by 0 bases, leaving 8 bases between them. CDR3 loop: CAIRKGYQETQYF. CDR3 DNA: TGTGCCATCAGGAAGGGTTACCAAGAGACCCAGTACTTC.

Note on this clone: At one of its ends the junction is not consistent with the germline gene, which may arise from a read error. The chain employs TRBV5-1 and TRBJ2-1, with a tentative D call TRBD1 (5 bases). Per the germline V gene, CDR1 is SGHRS and CDR2 is YFSETQ. The CDR3 length is 11 residues. The CDR3 spells CASSQGNEQFF. In DNA, the CDR3 is TGTGCCAGCAGCCAGGGAAATGAGCAGTTCTTC.

This chain uses TRBV6-5 with TRBJ1-1; D unclear. The V end was cut by 5 bases, the J end by 1 base, with 11 bases between. The CDR3 contains 14 residues. The germline V gene encodes CDR1 MNHEY and CDR2 SVGAGI. CDR3 residues: CASSRKGSNTEAFF. DNA of the CDR3: TGTGCCAGCAGTCGAAAAGGCTCGAACACTGAAGCTTTCTTT.

This chain uses TRBV7-9 with TRBJ1-4; TRBD1 aligns across 8 bases. CDR3 size: 17 residues. CDR1 and CDR2 (germline): SEHNR, FQNEAQ (reference sequence). V lost 4 bases to trimming and J lost 0 bases; unmatched junction nucleotides: 7. CDR3 protein: CASSYGQGVTTNEKLFF. The DNA of the CDR3 is TGTGCCAGCAGCTACGGACAGGGAGTTACAACTAATGAAAAACTGTTTTTT.

The chain is built from TRBV7-2 and TRBJ2-1; no clear D. V was clipped by 5 bases and J by 4 bases, with 15 bases between them. Germline CDR1 reads SGHTA; CDR2 reads FQGNSA. The CDR3 runs 15 residues. DNA for the CDR3: TGTGCCAGCAGCCCAGGCAGCCGTTCATACAATGAGCAGTTCTTC. Its protein is CASSPGSRSYNEQFF.

This clone was observed a handful of times. Other DNA sequences in this specimen translate into the identical CDR3. This chain connects TRBV2 to TRBJ1-4; tentatively, D is TRBD1 (5 bases). CDR1 and CDR2 from the germline V gene are SNHLY and FYNNEI. V was cut by 6 bases and J by 5 bases, with 10 bases left in between. The length of the CDR3 is 13 residues. DNA of the CDR3: TGTGCCAGCAGCCGGGACCGCAATGAAAAACTGTTTTTT. The encoded protein is CASSRDRNEKLFF.

This clone was detected only once. The chain combines TRBV5-1 with TRBJ2-1; the D gene could be TRBD1 or TRBD2 (5 bases each). The CDR3 has 16 residues. With 2 bases removed from V and 0 bases from J, the gap between germline ends came to 12 bases. Germline V lookup: CDR1 SGHRS, CDR2 YFSETQ. The CDR3 region has the DNA TGCGCCAGCAGCTTCACAGGACTGCCCTCCTACAATGAGCAGTTCTTC. Translated, it gives CASSFTGLPSYNEQFF.

V and J are TRBV13 and TRBJ1-1; D gene ambiguous. Germline CDR1 PRHDT, CDR2 FYEKMQ (reference sequence). This CDR3 contains 14 residues. Trimming took off 10 bases at V and 5 bases at J, with 20 bases between the two ends. The CDR3 here is CATTPGRGGTEAFF. The CDR3 DNA follows: TGTGCCACCACGCCCGGACGGGGAGGGACTGAAGCTTTCTTT.

The rearrangement uses TRBV11-2 and TRBJ2-7; D possibly corresponds to TRBD1 (7 bases). The V gene's germline CDR1 is SGHAT and CDR2 FQNNGV. This CDR3 is built from 16 residues. The germline V and J ends were trimmed by 3 bases and 0 bases, with 15 bases remaining between them. CDR3 in DNA: TGTGCCAGCAGCTTGCGTTCAGGGGGGAGCTCCTACGAGCAGTACTTC. Its translation is CASSLRSGGSSYEQYF.

The CDR3 bases are TGTGCCATCAGGAACCCTAGCAGGGGGGGCCTTGTTACGCAGTATTTT. Translated, it gives CAIRNPSRGGLVTQYF. The J gene is TRBJ2-3, the V gene TRBV10-3, with D perhaps assigned TRBD1 or TRBD2 (7 bases each). This CDR3 comprises 16 residues. Germline loops: CDR1 ENHRY, CDR2 SYGVKD. Deletions cut 6 bases from V and 8 bases from J, with 24 bases between.

This clone was detected once. The chain uses TRBV6-5 and TRBJ2-6; D gene unclear. The V and J ends lost 6 bases and 4 bases respectively, with 13 bases between them. This CDR3 comprises 15 residues. The germline V gene encodes CDR1 MNHEY and CDR2 SVGAGI. CDR3 loop: CASRTIIPGANVLTF. CDR3 in DNA: TGTGCCAGCAGGACGATAATTCCGGGGGCCAACGTCCTGACTTTC.

The genes are TRBV2 and TRBJ1-2; 9 bases agree with TRBD1. In germline, CDR1 is SNHLY, CDR2 FYNNEI. CDR3 length: 14 amino acids. Trimming cost V 7 bases and J 2 bases; bases outside gene matches: 5. CDR3 in amino acids: CASKYRGQNYGYTF. The CDR3, as DNA: TGTGCCAGCAAATACAGGGGGCAGAACTATGGCTACACCTTC.

V and J are TRBV7-2 and TRBJ2-5; D is unclear. V was clipped by 1 base and J by 5 bases, with 8 bases between them. CDR1 is SGHTA and CDR2 is FQGNSA in the germline V gene. The CDR3 has 13 residues. The CDR3 sequence: CASSLEIEETQYF. CDR3 nucleotides: TGTGCCAGCAGCTTAGAAATCGAGGAGACCCAGTACTTC.

The CDR3 loop reads CAWRDRDRGIEKLFF. The CDR3 DNA follows: TGTGCCTGGAGAGACCGGGACAGGGGAATCGAAAAACTGTTTTTT. This chain joins TRBV30 and TRBJ1-4, with TRBD1 matching over 10 bases. Losses at the gene ends were 3 bases for V and 8 bases for J; bases not matched to a gene: 9. Germline CDR1 reads GTSNPN; CDR2 reads SVGIG (reference sequence). The CDR3 loop spans 15 amino acids.

V gene TRBV5-4 combines with J gene TRBJ1-4, with D possibly being TRBD1 (6 bases). Trimming took 0 bases from V and 8 from J, leaving 20 bases between them. The germline V gene has CDR1 SGHNT and CDR2 YYREEE (reference sequence). This CDR3 spans 17 amino acids. Written as DNA, the CDR3 is TGTGCCAGCAGCTTGGACCCAGGGGTGGGCCAGGGAGAAAAACTGTTTTTT. Amino acid sequence: CASSLDPGVGQGEKLFF.

V usage is TRBV28 and J usage is TRBJ2-7, with 14 bases that match TRBD2. The CDR3 consists of 17 residues. Per the germline V gene, CDR1 is MDHEN and CDR2 is SYDVKM. With 2 bases clipped from V and 3 bases from J, the junction kept 6 bases outside the gene matches. The CDR3 sequence: CASSLRTSGGPSYEQYV. CDR3 sequence (DNA): TGTGCCAGCAGTTTACGGACTAGCGGGGGGCCTAGCTACGAGCAGTACGTC.

The chain carries TRBV15 and TRBJ1-5, with D uncertain. Germline-derived CDR1 and CDR2 are LNHNV and YYDKDF (reference sequence). Trimming removed 3 bases at V and 7 bases at J, with 7 bases between. CDR3 length equals 12 residues. CDR3 in amino acids: CATSRVGQPQHF. DNA for the CDR3: TGTGCCACCAGCAGGGTCGGGCAGCCCCAGCATTTT.

The chain uses TRBV11-2 and TRBJ2-7, with 10 bases fitting TRBD2. This CDR3 region has 15 residues. Germline V lookup: CDR1 SGHAT, CDR2 FQNNGV. V shed 4 bases and J 7 bases; nucleotides not matched to a gene: 10. As DNA, the CDR3 is TGTGCCAGCAGCTCATCCAGCGGGGGGGCAATTGAGCAGTACTTC. Protein product: CASSSSSGGAIEQYF. The full variable domain, with the rest looked up from reference TRBV11-2 and TRBJ2-7, is EAGVAQSPRYKIIEKRQSVAFWCNPISGHATLYWYQQILGQGPKLLIQFQNNGVVDDSQLPKDRFSAERLKGVDSTLKIQPAKLEDSAVYLCASSSSSGGAIEQYFGPGTRLTVT.

This clone was detected once. V is TRBV5-1 and J is TRBJ2-2; D is unclear. Germline CDR1 is SGHRS and CDR2 is YFSETQ. V was trimmed by 0 bases and J by 8 bases, leaving 17 bases between them. This CDR3 has 16 residues. The CDR3, as DNA: TGCGCCAGCAGCTTGGGCCTGCGAGGTTCTAATGGGGAGCTGTTTTTT. Translated, it gives CASSLGLRGSNGELFF. Filled out from reference TRBV5-1 and TRBJ2-2, the complete variable domain reads KAGVTQTPRYLIKTRGQQVTLSCSPISGHRSVSWYQQTPGQGLQFLFEYFSETQRNKGNFPGRFSGRQFSNSRSEMNVSTLELGDSALYLCASSLGLRGSNGELFFGEGSRLTVL.

This clone has only a few counts. The rearrangement links TRBV19 to TRBJ1-5; TRBD1 agrees at 10 bases. Germline CDR1 reads LNHDA; CDR2 reads SQIVND (reference sequence). V shed 4 bases and J 6 bases; nucleotides not matched to a gene: 3. CDR3 size: 14 residues. The CDR3 region has the DNA TGTGCCAGTAGTAAAGGACAGGGGGGTCAGCCCCAGCATTTT. Its translation is CASSKGQGGQPQHF.

CDR3 sequence (DNA): TGTGCCAGCAGTTTAGAAGGGAACACTGAAGCTTTCTTT. Amino acid sequence: CASSLEGNTEAFF. The V and J genes are TRBV2 and TRBJ1-1; D not certain. Trimming stripped 5 bases from V and 1 base from J, with 8 bases between. CDR3 length: 13 amino acids. Looked up from germline, CDR1 is SNHLY and CDR2 is FYNNEI.

The V call is TRBV6-6, the J call TRBJ1-6; D may be TRBD1 (5 bases). Trimming removed 8 bases from V and 7 bases from J, with 9 bases in between. Germline CDR1 reads MNHNY; CDR2 reads SVGAGI (reference sequence). CDR3 length equals 12 residues. The CDR3 here is CASAGGNSPLHF. The CDR3 DNA follows: TGTGCCAGCGCTGGGGGAAATTCACCCCTCCACTTT.

This chain connects TRBV6-4 to TRBJ2-3; the D gene is possibly TRBD1 (6 bases). Germline V gives CDR1 MRHNA, CDR2 SNTAGT. This CDR3 region has 13 residues. Trimming pared 3 bases from V and 6 bases from J, leaving 10 bases between. This CDR3 reads CASSEPGADTQYF. The CDR3 DNA reads as TGTGCCAGCAGTGAACCAGGGGCGGATACGCAGTATTTT.

The CDR3 loop is CASSEEGVAENTGELFF. CDR3 bases: TGCGCCAGCAGTGAGGAAGGAGTAGCGGAGAACACCGGGGAGCTGTTTTTT. The chain employs TRBV10-2 and TRBJ2-2; D perhaps matches TRBD2 (6 bases). Trimming cost V 2 bases and J 1 base, with 14 bases left between them. Germline V gene sequence: CDR1 WSHSY, CDR2 SAAADI. The CDR3 consists of 17 residues.

The chain is built from TRBV6-5 and TRBJ1-5; TRBD1 is a possible D gene (5 bases). CDR3 length equals 15 residues. Germline V lookup: CDR1 MNHEY, CDR2 SVGAGI. The germline V and J ends were trimmed by 0 bases and 5 bases, with 11 bases remaining between them. The CDR3 is CASSYSGSGDQPQHF. The CDR3 DNA reads as TGTGCCAGCAGTTACTCGGGTTCGGGGGATCAGCCCCAGCATTTT.

V and J are TRBV18 and TRBJ2-3, with 12 nucleotides matching TRBD2. The J segment lost 6 bases and the V segment lost 3 bases, leaving 7 bases of the junction unmatched. CDR3 length: 16 amino acids. Germline CDR1 is KGHSH and CDR2 is LQKENI. CDR3 in DNA: TGTGCCAGCTCACCTTCGACTAGCGGGGGTGAGGATACGCAGTATTTT. As protein: CASSPSTSGGEDTQYF.

The J gene is TRBJ1-2, the V gene TRBV14; D remains ambiguous. The germline V and J ends were trimmed by 2 bases and 0 bases, with 4 bases remaining between them. Germline CDR1 and CDR2: SGHDN and FVKESK. The CDR3 loop spans 13 amino acids. CDR3 sequence reads: CASSQLANYGYTF. CDR3 in DNA: TGTGCCAGCAGCCAACTAGCTAACTATGGCTACACCTTC.